This entry lists 12 T cell receptor beta chains sequenced from one sample in a study of beta chain features in type 1 diabetes. Expressed TCRB transcripts were sequenced, since all the RNA that had been isolated was reverse transcribed. The method was immunoSEQ multiplex PCR; TCRdb's version includes in-frame clones alone and lacks a portion of them. The profile shows roughly 170,000 clones, about an eighth of them singletons. Input material: central memory CD4+ T cells from blood. The source is a woman under 30 in good health.

This clone was found a few times. The rearrangement links TRBV28 to TRBJ2-2; perhaps TRBD2 as D (5 bases). Germline CDR1 MDHEN, CDR2 SYDVKM. The V end was cut by 4 bases, the J end by 2 bases, with 14 bases between. CDR3 length: 16 residues. The CDR3 DNA follows: TGTGCCAGCAGTTCAATCAGGACTCTTAACACCGGGGAGCTGTTTTTT. Amino acid sequence: CASSSIRTLNTGELFF. Drawing the rest from reference TRBV28 and TRBJ2-2, the complete variable domain is DVKVTQSSRYLVKRTGEKVFLECVQDMDHENMFWYRQDPGLGLRLIYFSYDVKMKEKGDIPEGYSVSREKKERFSLILESASTNQTSMYLCASSSIRTLNTGELFFGEGSRLTVL.

The chain has TRBV11-2 and TRBJ2-2; 7 bases agree with TRBD1. The CDR3 is made up of 14 amino acids. The junction had 4 bases not matched to a gene; V was cut back by 6 bases and J by 3 bases. The V gene's germline CDR1 is SGHAT and CDR2 FQNNGV. The CDR3 loop is CASRGQLDTGELFF. The CDR3, as DNA: TGTGCCAGCAGGGGACAGCTAGACACCGGGGAGCTGTTTTTT.

CDR3 residues: CASSKAGHFRDEQYF. The CDR3 region has the DNA TGTGCCAGCAGCAAAGCAGGACACTTTAGGGACGAGCAGTACTTC. The rearrangement links TRBV21-1 to TRBJ2-7; whether TRBD1, the table's D call, matches the DNA was not checked. TRBV21-1 is classified as a pseudogene. The CDR3 runs to 15 residues.

This clone was recorded once. This chain uses TRBV7-9 with TRBJ1-4; 10 bases map to TRBD1. Trimming removed 5 bases from V and 8 bases from J; junction bases left unmatched: 5. Germline CDR1 SEHNR, CDR2 FQNEAQ (reference sequence). The CDR3 extends over 14 amino acids. CDR3 loop: CASSPGQGNEKLFF. The DNA for the CDR3 is TGTGCCAGCAGCCCGGGACAGGGGAACGAAAAACTGTTTTTT.

Only a few counts were recorded for this clone. V gene TRBV5-6 combines with J gene TRBJ2-3, with D tentatively TRBD2 (5 bases). V gave up 5 bases and J gave up 4 bases, with 17 bases separating them. CDR3 length: 15 residues. The germline V gene has CDR1 SGHDT and CDR2 YYEEEE. Here the CDR3 reads CASRYRDPGADTQYF. CDR3 DNA: TGTGCCAGCAGATACCGGGATCCTGGGGCAGATACGCAGTATTTT. The variable domain in full, completed from reference TRBV5-6 and TRBJ2-3, reads DAGVTQSPTHLIKTRGQQVTLRCSPKSGHDTVSWYQQALGQGPQFIFQYYEEEERQRGNFPDRFSGHQFPNYSSELNVNALLLGDSALYLCASRYRDPGADTQYFGPGTRLTVL.

The rearrangement links TRBV6-5 to TRBJ2-5; D is perhaps TRBD2 (6 bases). CDR3 length: 15 residues. Germline V gene lookup returns CDR1 MNHEY and CDR2 SVGAGI. V lost 6 bases, J lost 5 bases, and 19 bases lay in between. CDR3 coding DNA: TGTGCCAGCAGCTGGGGACTGACTAGAGCGGAGACCCAGTACTTC. Its translation is CASSWGLTRAETQYF.

This clone was seen a few times. J is TRBJ2-5 and V is TRBV5-6; D not resolved. CDR1 is SGHDT and CDR2 is YYEEEE in the germline V gene. The CDR3 contains 11 residues. Deletions cut 5 bases from V and 2 bases from J, with 4 bases between. CDR3 amino acids: CASRRQETQYF. For the CDR3, the DNA is TGTGCCAGCAGGCGACAAGAGACCCAGTACTTC.

This clone was recorded a few times. The J gene is TRBJ1-1, the V gene TRBV25-1; D uncertain. CDR3 length: 14 amino acids. Trimming cost V 6 bases and J 0 bases, with 11 bases left between them. The germline V gene has CDR1 MGHDK and CDR2 SYGVNS. The CDR3 region has the DNA TGTGCCAGCAGGAGTGCCTTCATGAACACTGAAGCTTTCTTT. It translates to CASRSAFMNTEAFF. Filled out from reference TRBV25-1 and TRBJ1-1, the complete variable domain reads EADIYQTPRYLVIGTGKKITLECSQTMGHDKMYWYQQDPGMELHLIHYSYGVNSTEKGDLSSESTVSRIRTEHFPLTLESARPSHTSQYLCASRSAFMNTEAFFGQGTRLTVV.

CDR3 DNA sequence: TGCAGCGTTCGGGGAATGGGACTAGTGGGTGAGCAGTTCTTC. Translated: CSVRGMGLVGEQFF. J is TRBJ2-1 and V is TRBV29-1; 8 bases are a match to TRBD2. The CDR3 totals 14 residues. With 5 bases clipped from V and 9 bases from J, the junction kept 12 bases outside the gene matches. The V gene's germline CDR1 is SQVTM and CDR2 ANQGSEA.

Concerning this clone itself: The junction does not match germline at one end; this may be a read error. The gene calls are TRBV6-1 and TRBJ2-1, with 9 bases that match TRBD1. Germline V gene data show CDR1 as MNHNS and CDR2 as SASEGT. The CDR3 extends over 15 amino acids. The DNA of the CDR3 is TGTGCCATCAGTGAGAAGAAGGACAGGGGCAATGAGCAGTTCTTC. Protein: CAISEKKDRGNEQFF.

This sequence joins TRBV7-3 and TRBJ2-1; 11 bases agree with TRBD2. The CDR3 length is 15 residues. Germline assignment: CDR1 SGHTA and CDR2 FQGTGA. The junction had 7 bases not matched to a gene; V was cut back by 5 bases and J by 7 bases. In DNA form, the CDR3 reads TGTGCCAGCAGCCCTACTAGCGGGAGATCTAATGAGCAGTTCTTC. Translated: CASSPTSGRSNEQFF.

This clone was seen more than once but under ten times. The chain joins TRBV28 to TRBJ2-2, with 8 bases that match TRBD2. V was pared by 5 bases and J by 3 bases, with 5 bases of the junction left unmatched. The CDR3 contains 15 residues. CDR1 and CDR2 (germline): MDHEN, SYDVKM. Here the CDR3 reads CASSIREGHTGELFF. CDR3 nucleotides: TGTGCCAGCAGTATCCGGGAGGGCCACACCGGGGAGCTGTTTTTT.